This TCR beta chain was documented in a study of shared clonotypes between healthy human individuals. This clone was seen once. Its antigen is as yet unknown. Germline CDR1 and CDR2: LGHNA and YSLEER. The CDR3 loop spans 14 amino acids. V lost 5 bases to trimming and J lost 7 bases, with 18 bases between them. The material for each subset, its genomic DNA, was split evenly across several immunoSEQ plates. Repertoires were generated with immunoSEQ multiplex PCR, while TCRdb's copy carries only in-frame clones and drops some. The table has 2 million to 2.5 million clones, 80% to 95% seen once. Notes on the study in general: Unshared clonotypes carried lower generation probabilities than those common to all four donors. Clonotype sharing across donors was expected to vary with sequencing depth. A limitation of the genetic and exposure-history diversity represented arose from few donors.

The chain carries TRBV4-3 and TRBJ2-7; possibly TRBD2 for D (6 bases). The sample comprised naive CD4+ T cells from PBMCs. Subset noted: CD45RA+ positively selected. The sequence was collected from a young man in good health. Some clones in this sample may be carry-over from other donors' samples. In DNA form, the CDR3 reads TGCGCCAGCAGCACCCTTGCGGGACTGGCAGAGCAGTACTTC. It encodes CASSTLAGLAEQYF.